This T cell receptor (beta chain) was obtained from a study of blood T cell repertoires in COVID-19. Study overall: Donors in the United States, Italy and Spain gave samples during acute or convalescent COVID-19.

The trim removed 3 bases at V and 0 bases at J, leaving 15 bases unmatched. Germline-derived CDR1 and CDR2 are MDHEN and SYDVKM. CDR3 length: 20 amino acids. This clone was seen just once. Here immunoSEQ multiplex PCR was the method, and the copy in TCRdb shows in-frame clones only, minus some. Of around 260,000 clones listed, less than 90% are singletons. V gene TRBV28 combines with J gene TRBJ2-1; 9 nucleotides line up with TRBD2. The sample taken for sequencing was peripheral blood. This TCR was sampled from a man between 60 and 70 years old with acute or convalescent COVID-19. The CDR3 spells CASSFLAGTMDRSSYNEQFF. The CDR3 bases are TGTGCCAGCAGTTTCCTAGCGGGAACCATGGACCGCAGCTCCTACAATGAGCAGTTCTTC.